The 24 T cell receptor beta chains given below trace back to one sample, sequenced in a study of Graves' ophthalmopathy and Graves' hyperthyroidism (dated by TCRdb to 2017 to 2018). Instrument used: Illumina HiSeq 2000. For repertoire sequencing, the TCR beta CDR3 regions were amplified from RNA transcripts. A first-round RT-PCR used HTBI primers with the Qiagen OneStep RT-PCR kit, followed by a second-round multiplex PCR, size selection and purification. Using fastp at Q25 and MiXCR, TCRdb reprocessed the public reads and kept productive beta chains. Entries are consolidated by CDR3 protein sequence, retaining the most common genes and DNA. This sample has around 400,000 distinct CDR3 sequences in its table, and around a fifth of those were observed once. The top ten constitute around 3.2% of the sample. Specimen: peripheral blood. These receptors came from a woman aged 18-29 years with stable Graves' hyperthyroidism. Donor details come from another sample of the same person, matched by shared clones.

The table lists this clonotype with many counts. The chain recombines TRBV11-2 with TRBJ2-5; no clear D. There are 15 residues in the CDR3. CDR1 is SGHAT and CDR2 is FQNNGV in the germline V gene. The V gene lost 1 base and the J gene lost 5 bases, with 14 bases spanning the gap. The CDR3 reads CASSLGRGVAETQYF. Here the CDR3 DNA reads TGTGCCAGCAGCTTAGGTCGTGGGGTCGCGGAGACCCAGTACTTC.

This clonotype was counted ten times or more. The chain recombines TRBV12-3 or TRBV12-4 with TRBJ2-7; 8 positions agree with TRBD2. V shed 7 bases and J 2 bases; nucleotides not matched to a gene: 7. CDR3 length: 14 residues. The CDR3 spells CASTGTRPPYEQYF. The CDR3 coding sequence is TGTGCCAGCACCGGGACTAGACCCCCCTACGAGCAGTACTTC.

This clonotype was picked up many times. This chain connects TRBV2 to TRBJ2-7; TRBD2 matches 12 bases. This CDR3 contains 14 residues. The ends lost 10 bases at V and 2 bases at J; junction bases unmatched: 6. Looked up from germline, CDR1 is SNHLY and CDR2 is FYNNEI. The CDR3 sequence: CANQRLAGAYEQYF. For the CDR3, the DNA is TGTGCCAACCAGAGACTAGCGGGAGCCTACGAGCAGTACTTC.

This clonotype occurred many times. V usage is TRBV6-5 and J usage is TRBJ1-2; tentative D call: TRBD1 (5 bases). The CDR3 is made up of 13 amino acids. Germline lookup yields CDR1 MNHEY and CDR2 SVGAGI. The germline V and J ends were trimmed by 8 bases and 4 bases, with 14 bases remaining between them. The CDR3 is CASFEGRLYGYTF. The DNA of the CDR3 is TGTGCCAGCTTCGAGGGGCGGCTCTATGGCTACACCTTC.

This clonotype was counted many times. This chain connects TRBV20-1 to TRBJ2-7; D may be TRBD2 (6 bases). The CDR3 covers 14 residues. Trimming removed 3 bases at V and 4 bases at J, with 16 bases between. Per the germline V gene, CDR1 is DFQATT and CDR2 is SNEGSKA (reference sequence). CDR3 loop: CSARGGGKLYEQYF. DNA for the CDR3: TGCAGTGCTAGGGGGGGAGGTAAACTTTACGAGCAGTACTTC.

This clonotype occurred many times. The chain links TRBV6-5 to TRBJ1-1; TRBD1 is a possible D gene (6 bases). The V and J ends lost 0 bases and 4 bases respectively, with 18 bases between them. Germline CDR1 is MNHEY and CDR2 is SVGAGI. The CDR3 runs to 17 residues. The CDR3 DNA sequence: TGTGCCAGCAGTTACTCGCTGGGCGGGGGCGCGACCACTGAAGCTTTCTTT. Translated, it gives CASSYSLGGGATTEAFF.

This clonotype was observed a handful of times. The CDR3 nucleotides read TGTGCCAGCAGTTACTCGGAGGATCGAGCTTTCTTT. This codes for CASSYSEDRAFF. The chain couples TRBV6-5 to TRBJ1-1; no reliable D call. V shed 0 bases and J shed 10 bases, with 9 bases lying between them. Germline lookup yields CDR1 MNHEY and CDR2 SVGAGI. The CDR3 has 12 residues.

This clonotype was picked up many times. The rearrangement uses TRBV19 and TRBJ1-1; a weak D match, TRBD1 (5 bases). This CDR3 spans 15 amino acids. Trimming took off 2 bases at V and 6 bases at J, with 16 bases between the two ends. Germline loops: CDR1 LNHDA, CDR2 SQIVND (reference sequence). In nucleotides, the CDR3 is TGTGCCAGTAGTATAAATACAGGTACTATCTCTGAAGCTTTCTTT. Translating it yields CASSINTGTISEAFF.

This chain joins TRBV4-3 and TRBJ2-7; 10 nucleotides agree with TRBD2. Germline V gives CDR1 LGHNA, CDR2 YSLEER. The CDR3 extends over 16 amino acids. Trimming took 1 base from V and 4 from J; bases not matched to a gene: 7. CDR3 in DNA: TGCGCCAGCAGCCAAGGCCTAGCGGGAGTGTTATACGAGCAGTACTTC. Its protein is CASSQGLAGVLYEQYF.

A few counts support this clonotype. The V and J genes are TRBV6-5 and TRBJ2-7; tentatively, D is TRBD1 (6 bases). CDR3 size: 15 residues. V was trimmed by 2 bases and J by 3 bases, leaving 14 bases between them. In germline, CDR1 is MNHEY, CDR2 SVGAGI. The CDR3 loop reads CASSYADSPHYEQYF. Here the CDR3 DNA reads TGTGCCAGCAGTTACGCGGACAGTCCTCACTACGAGCAGTACTTC.

In its sample, this clonotype was seen many times. The chain has TRBV12-3 or TRBV12-4 and TRBJ2-7; D ambiguous. The V end lost 4 bases, the J end lost 0 bases, and 16 bases lay between the germline ends. The CDR3 totals 16 residues. This CDR3 reads CASSSAPLQSSYEQYF. The CDR3 DNA follows: TGTGCCAGCAGTTCGGCCCCCCTCCAGAGCTCCTACGAGCAGTACTTC.

The table lists this clonotype with a few counts. CDR3 protein: CASSLLTGPNSPLHF. The DNA for the CDR3 is TGTGCCAGCAGTTTATTGACAGGTCCAAATTCACCCCTCCACTTT. V usage is TRBV28 and J usage is TRBJ1-6; a possible D gene is TRBD1 (6 bases). The CDR3 runs 15 residues. V was shortened by 1 base and J by 7 bases, with 11 bases between the two germline ends. Germline CDR1 and CDR2: MDHEN and SYDVKM.

This clonotype was observed many times. The rearrangement uses TRBV20-1 and TRBJ2-5; D remains ambiguous. The CDR3 has 12 amino acids. Trimming took off 3 bases at V and 3 bases at J, with 8 bases between the two ends. Germline assignment: CDR1 DFQATT and CDR2 SNEGSKA (reference sequence). The CDR3 coding sequence is TGCAGTGCTAGTTTTCAGGAAGAGACCCAGTACTTC. Amino acid sequence: CSASFQEETQYF.

This clonotype came up many times. The rearrangement links TRBV6-2 or TRBV6-3 to TRBJ1-2; the D is unclear. V lost 0 bases and J lost 7, with 12 bases in between. CDR1 is MNHEY, CDR2 SVGEGT, per germline. The CDR3 is 14 amino acids. CDR3: CASSYSISAAGYTF. The CDR3, as DNA: TGTGCCAGCAGTTACTCGATTTCGGCAGCTGGCTACACCTTC.

There are many counts of this clonotype. The chain links TRBV25-1 to TRBJ2-5; 12 bases agree with TRBD2. Germline CDR1 MGHDK, CDR2 SYGVNS. This CDR3 is built from 15 residues. After removal of 5 bases from V and 3 bases from J, the junction contained 4 bases not matched to a gene. This CDR3 is CASSWSSGREETQYF. The CDR3 coding sequence is TGTGCCAGCAGTTGGTCTAGCGGGAGGGAAGAGACCCAGTACTTC.

In this sample, this clonotype turned up many times. This chain links TRBV6-1 with TRBJ1-1; the D gene is possibly TRBD1 (5 bases). Germline lookup yields CDR1 MNHNS and CDR2 SASEGT. Trimming removed 1 base from V and 5 bases from J, with 14 bases in between. The CDR3 extends over 15 amino acids. In nucleotides, the CDR3 is TGTGCCAGCAGTGAAGTCCGGGGGGGTCATACTGAAGCTTTCTTT. This encodes CASSEVRGGHTEAFF.

The chain joins TRBV18 to TRBJ1-3; no reliable D call. Trimming removed 0 bases at V and 2 bases at J, with 5 bases between. Germline-derived CDR1 and CDR2 are KGHSH and LQKENI. This CDR3 comprises 14 residues. CDR3 loop: CASSPPQPGNTIYF. The CDR3 DNA reads as TGTGCCAGCTCACCACCGCAGCCTGGAAACACCATATATTTT.

J is TRBJ1-1 and V is TRBV12-3 or TRBV12-4; 7 positions match TRBD1. The CDR3 is made up of 14 amino acids. The ends lost 3 bases at V and 4 bases at J; junction bases unmatched: 5. The CDR3 bases are TGTGCCAGCAGTTTCCGACAGGGAGGCACTGAAGCTTTCTTT. Its protein product is CASSFRQGGTEAFF.

Ten or more counts support this clonotype. A junction end diverges from the germline sequence, so it may reflect a read error. The chain recombines TRBV12-3 or TRBV12-4 with TRBJ2-5; 11 nucleotides agree with TRBD2. This CDR3 contains 14 residues. The CDR3 DNA reads as TGTGCCAGCACTTTAGCGGGAGGGCAGGAGACCCAGTACTTC. Amino acid sequence: CASTLAGGQETQYF.

This clonotype was picked up many times. Mismatch with germline at one junction end may stem from a read error. V and J are TRBV10-3 and TRBJ1-2; the match to TRBD1 covers 7 bases. Looked up from germline, CDR1 is ENHRY and CDR2 is SYGVKD. This CDR3 spans 15 amino acids. Written as DNA, the CDR3 is TGTGCCATCAGCGGGACTGGGACAGCTAACTATGGCTACTCCTTC. Translated, it gives CAISGTGTANYGYSF.

This clonotype showed up many times. The J gene is TRBJ2-7, the V gene TRBV6-5; 7 bases map to TRBD2. J gave up 2 bases and V 0 bases, and 4 bases lay outside the gene matches. Germline V gives CDR1 MNHEY, CDR2 SVGAGI. The CDR3 runs to 15 residues. The CDR3 region has the DNA TGTGCCAGCAGTTACTCTCCAGCGGGACCCTACGAGCAGTACTTC. Translation: CASSYSPAGPYEQYF.

This clonotype was counted ten times or more. The chain joins TRBV6-5 to TRBJ2-2; maybe TRBD2 (6 bases). This CDR3 has 16 residues. Trimming took off 0 bases at V and 4 bases at J, with 12 bases between the two ends. CDR1 is MNHEY and CDR2 is SVGAGI in the germline V gene. The CDR3 DNA sequence: TGTGCCAGCAGTTACTCGGAGGGTCCGCTCACCGGGGAGCTGTTTTTT. This translates into CASSYSEGPLTGELFF.

This clonotype was counted many times. The CDR3 loop is CASSFRALSEAFF. The CDR3 DNA follows: TGTGCCAGCAGTTTTAGGGCCCTGAGTGAAGCTTTCTTT. This chain uses TRBV12-3 or TRBV12-4 with TRBJ1-1, with D hard to call. The V gene lost 3 bases and the J gene lost 7 bases, with 12 bases spanning the gap. The CDR3 runs 13 residues.

The table lists this clonotype with many counts. The DNA for the CDR3 is TGTGCCAGCAGTGAGCCGTGGACTAGCGGTTACGAGCAGTACTTC. This codes for CASSEPWTSGYEQYF. V and J are TRBV2 and TRBJ2-7; 10 nucleotides align to TRBD2. Germline CDR1 reads SNHLY; CDR2 reads FYNNEI. With 3 bases clipped from V and 4 bases from J, the junction kept 6 bases outside the gene matches. The CDR3 contains 15 residues.